This TCR beta chain was obtained from a study of cytomegalovirus exposure and HLA in healthy donors. CDR3 length equals 18 residues. The V and J ends lost 0 bases and 6 bases, in that order; junction bases with no gene match: 5. The V gene's germline CDR1 is KGHSH and CDR2 LQKENI. A multiplex PCR was run with 60 Vbeta primers and 13 Jbeta primers. The repertoire was sequenced with immunoSEQ multiplex PCR; TCRdb's copy has only in-frame clones and lacks some. The data hold fewer than 85,000 clones, with under 80% observed a single time. This receptor was obtained from a man aged 60 to 69 in good health and CMV-seropositive. Sequencing was performed on PBMCs. The chain recombines TRBV18 with TRBJ2-4; 16 nucleotides align to TRBD2. CDR3 sequence reads: CASSPPGLAGGLANIQYF. The CDR3 bases are TGTGCCAGCTCACCACCGGGACTAGCGGGAGGGCTGGCAAACATTCAGTACTTC. The full variable domain, with the rest looked up from reference TRBV18 and TRBJ2-4, is NAGVMQNPRHLVRRRGQEARLRCSPMKGHSHVYWYRQLPEEGLKFMVYLQKENIIDESGMPKERFSAEFPKEGPSILRIQQVVRGDSAAYFCASSPPGLAGGLANIQYFGAGTRLSVL.